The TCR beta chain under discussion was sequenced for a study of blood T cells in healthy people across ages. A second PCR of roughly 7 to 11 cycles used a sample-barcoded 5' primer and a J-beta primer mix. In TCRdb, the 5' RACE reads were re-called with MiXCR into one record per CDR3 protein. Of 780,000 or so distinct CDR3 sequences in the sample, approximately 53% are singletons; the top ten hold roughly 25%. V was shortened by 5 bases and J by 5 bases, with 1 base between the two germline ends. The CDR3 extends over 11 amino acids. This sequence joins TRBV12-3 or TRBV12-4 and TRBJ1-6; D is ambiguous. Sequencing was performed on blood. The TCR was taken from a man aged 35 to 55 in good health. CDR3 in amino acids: CASSHNSPLHF. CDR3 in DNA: TGTGCCAGCAGTCATAATTCACCCCTCCACTTT.